This T cell receptor beta chain derives from a study of siplizumab effects on memory and regulatory T cells. This CDR3 comprises 16 residues. V dropped 6 bases and J dropped 4 bases, with 18 bases sitting between them. Germline V gene lookup returns CDR1 MNHEY and CDR2 SMNVEV (reference sequence). Sequenced by immunoSEQ multiplex PCR; TCRdb stores in-frame clones only, minus some. This sample has 85,000 or so clones, with more than 85% found just once. Sequencing was performed on CD8+ T cells sorted from blood. The TCR comes from a human donor in good health. V and J are TRBV27 and TRBJ2-2; maybe TRBD2 (5 bases). This CDR3 reads CASRLVSPRGTGELFF. In DNA, the CDR3 is TGTGCCAGCAGACTAGTCTCTCCTCGGGGCACCGGGGAGCTGTTTTTT.